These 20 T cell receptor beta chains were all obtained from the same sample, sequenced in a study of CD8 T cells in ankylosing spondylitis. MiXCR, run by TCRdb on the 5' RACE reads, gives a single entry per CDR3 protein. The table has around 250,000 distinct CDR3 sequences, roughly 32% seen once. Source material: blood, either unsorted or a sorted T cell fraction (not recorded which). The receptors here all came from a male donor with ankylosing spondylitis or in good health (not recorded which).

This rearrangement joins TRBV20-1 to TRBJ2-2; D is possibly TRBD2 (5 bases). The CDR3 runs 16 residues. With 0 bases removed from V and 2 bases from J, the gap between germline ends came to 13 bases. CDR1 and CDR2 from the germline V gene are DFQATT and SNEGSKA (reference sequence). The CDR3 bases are TGCAGTGCTAGAGATTTAAGGACGGGAAACACCGGGGAGCTGTTTTTT. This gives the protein CSARDLRTGNTGELFF.

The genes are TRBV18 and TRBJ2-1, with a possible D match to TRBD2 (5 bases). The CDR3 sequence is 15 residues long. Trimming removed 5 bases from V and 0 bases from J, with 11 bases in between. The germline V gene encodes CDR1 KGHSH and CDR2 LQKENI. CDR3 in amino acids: CASSAGSYSYNEQFF. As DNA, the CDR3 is TGTGCCAGCTCAGCGGGTTCGTACTCCTACAATGAGCAGTTCTTC. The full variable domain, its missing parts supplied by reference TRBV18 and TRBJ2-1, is NAGVMQNPRHLVRRRGQEARLRCSPMKGHSHVYWYRQLPEEGLKFMVYLQKENIIDESGMPKERFSAEFPKEGPSILRIQQVVRGDSAAYFCASSAGSYSYNEQFFGPGTRLTVL.

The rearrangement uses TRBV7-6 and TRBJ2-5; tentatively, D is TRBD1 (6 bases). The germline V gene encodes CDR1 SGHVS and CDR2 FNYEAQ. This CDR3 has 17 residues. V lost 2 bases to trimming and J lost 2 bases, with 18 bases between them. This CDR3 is CASSLRQPGTQQETQYF. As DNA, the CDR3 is TGTGCCAGCAGCTTACGGCAACCCGGGACACAGCAAGAGACCCAGTACTTC.

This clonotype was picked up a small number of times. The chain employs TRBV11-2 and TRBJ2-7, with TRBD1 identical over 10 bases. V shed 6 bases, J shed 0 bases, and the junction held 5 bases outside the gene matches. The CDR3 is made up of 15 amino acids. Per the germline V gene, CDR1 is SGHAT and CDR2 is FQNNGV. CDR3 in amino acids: CASSSGTGVSYEQYF. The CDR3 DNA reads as TGTGCCAGCAGTTCCGGGACAGGGGTCTCCTACGAGCAGTACTTC.

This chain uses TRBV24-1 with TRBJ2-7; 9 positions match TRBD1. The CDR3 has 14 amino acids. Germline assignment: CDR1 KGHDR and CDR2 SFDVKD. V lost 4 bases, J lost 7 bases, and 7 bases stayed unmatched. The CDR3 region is CATSDPGQGMEQYF. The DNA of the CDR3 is TGTGCCACCAGTGACCCCGGACAGGGGATGGAGCAGTACTTC.

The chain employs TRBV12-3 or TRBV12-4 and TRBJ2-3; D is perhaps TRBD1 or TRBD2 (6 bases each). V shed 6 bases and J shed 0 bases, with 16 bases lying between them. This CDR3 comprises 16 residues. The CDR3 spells CASSDWGAHSTDTQYF. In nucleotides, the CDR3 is TGTGCCAGCAGCGATTGGGGGGCTCATAGCACAGATACGCAGTATTTT.

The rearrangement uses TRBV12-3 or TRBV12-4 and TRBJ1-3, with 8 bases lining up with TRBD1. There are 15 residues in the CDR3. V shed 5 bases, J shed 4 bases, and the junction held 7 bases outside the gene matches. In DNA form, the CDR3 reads TGTGCCAGCAGTCTCCGACAGGGGAGGGGAAACACCATATATTTT. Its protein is CASSLRQGRGNTIYF.

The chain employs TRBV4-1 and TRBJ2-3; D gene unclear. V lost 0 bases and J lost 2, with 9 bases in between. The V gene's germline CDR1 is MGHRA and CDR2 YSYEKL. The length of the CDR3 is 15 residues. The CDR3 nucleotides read TGCGCCAGCAGCCAAGAGGGCGGAAACACAGATACGCAGTATTTT. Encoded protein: CASSQEGGNTDTQYF.

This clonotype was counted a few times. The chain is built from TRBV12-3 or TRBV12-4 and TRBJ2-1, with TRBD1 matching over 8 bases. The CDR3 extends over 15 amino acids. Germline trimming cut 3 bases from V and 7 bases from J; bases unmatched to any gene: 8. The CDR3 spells CASSLGRTGLNEQFF. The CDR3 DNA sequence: TGTGCCAGCAGTTTGGGGAGGACAGGGTTGAATGAGCAGTTCTTC.

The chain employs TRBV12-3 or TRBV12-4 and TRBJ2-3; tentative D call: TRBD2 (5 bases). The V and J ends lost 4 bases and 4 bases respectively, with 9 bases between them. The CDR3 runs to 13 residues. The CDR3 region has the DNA TGTGCCAGCAGTTCCCTAGCAGCAGATACGCAGTATTTT. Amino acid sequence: CASSSLAADTQYF.

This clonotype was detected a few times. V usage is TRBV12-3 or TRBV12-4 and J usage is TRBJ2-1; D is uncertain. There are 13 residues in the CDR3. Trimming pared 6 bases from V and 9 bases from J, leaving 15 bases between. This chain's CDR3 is CASSPAKVAEQFF. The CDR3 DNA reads TGTGCCAGCAGCCCCGCCAAGGTGGCTGAGCAGTTCTTC.

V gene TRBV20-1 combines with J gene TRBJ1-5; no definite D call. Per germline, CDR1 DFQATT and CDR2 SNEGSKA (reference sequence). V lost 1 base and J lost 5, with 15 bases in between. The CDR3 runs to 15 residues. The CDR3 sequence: CSARVTAVWDQPQHF. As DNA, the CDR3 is TGCAGTGCTAGAGTAACAGCGGTGTGGGATCAGCCCCAGCATTTT.

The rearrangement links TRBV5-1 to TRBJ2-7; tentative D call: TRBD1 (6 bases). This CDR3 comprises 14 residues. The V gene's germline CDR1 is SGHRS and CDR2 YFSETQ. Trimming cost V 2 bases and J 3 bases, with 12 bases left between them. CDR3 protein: CASSFQGQRYEQYF. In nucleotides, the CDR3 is TGCGCCAGCAGCTTCCAGGGGCAACGCTACGAGCAGTACTTC.

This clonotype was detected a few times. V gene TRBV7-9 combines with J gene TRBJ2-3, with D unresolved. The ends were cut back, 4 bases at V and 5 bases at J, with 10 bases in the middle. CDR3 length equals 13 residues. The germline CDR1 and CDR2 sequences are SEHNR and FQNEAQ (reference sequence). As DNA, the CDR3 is TGTGCCAGCAGCTCAACCCCAGAAGATACGCAGTATTTT. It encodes CASSSTPEDTQYF.

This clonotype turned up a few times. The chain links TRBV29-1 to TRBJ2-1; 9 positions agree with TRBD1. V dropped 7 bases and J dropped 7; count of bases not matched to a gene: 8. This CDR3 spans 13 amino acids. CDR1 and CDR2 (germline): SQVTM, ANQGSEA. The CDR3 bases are TGCAGCGCCGTGACAGGGGGATTAAATGAGCAGTTCTTC. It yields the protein CSAVTGGLNEQFF.

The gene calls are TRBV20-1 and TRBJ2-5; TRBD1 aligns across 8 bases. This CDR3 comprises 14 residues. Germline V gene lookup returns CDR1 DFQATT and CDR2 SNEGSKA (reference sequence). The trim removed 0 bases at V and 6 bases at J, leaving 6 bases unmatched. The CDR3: CSARDPDREKTQYF. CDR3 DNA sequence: TGCAGTGCTAGAGATCCGGACAGGGAAAAGACCCAGTACTTC.

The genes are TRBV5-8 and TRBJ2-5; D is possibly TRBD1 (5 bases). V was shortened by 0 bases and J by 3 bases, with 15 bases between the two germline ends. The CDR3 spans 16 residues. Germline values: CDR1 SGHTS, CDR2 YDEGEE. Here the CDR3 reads CASSLVGRVAEETQYF. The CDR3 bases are TGTGCCAGCAGCTTGGTCGGCAGGGTGGCAGAAGAGACCCAGTACTTC. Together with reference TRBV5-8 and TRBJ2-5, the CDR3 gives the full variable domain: EAGVTQSPTHLIKTRGQQATLRCSPISGHTSVYWYQQALGLGLQFLLWYDEGEERNRGNFPPRFSGRQFPNYSSELNVNALELEDSALYLCASSLVGRVAEETQYFGPGTRLLVL.

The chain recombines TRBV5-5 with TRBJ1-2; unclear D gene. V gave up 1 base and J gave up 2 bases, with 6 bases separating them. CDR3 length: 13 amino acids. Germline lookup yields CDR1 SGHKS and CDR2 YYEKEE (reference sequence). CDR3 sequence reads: CASSLQGNYGYTF. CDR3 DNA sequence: TGTGCCAGCAGCTTGCAAGGGAACTATGGCTACACCTTC.

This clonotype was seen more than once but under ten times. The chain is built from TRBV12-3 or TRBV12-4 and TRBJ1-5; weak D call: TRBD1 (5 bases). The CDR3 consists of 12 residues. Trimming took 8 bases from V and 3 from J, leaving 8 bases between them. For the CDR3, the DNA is TGTGCCAGCGGGGGGAACAATCAGCCCCAGCATTTT. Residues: CASGGNNQPQHF.

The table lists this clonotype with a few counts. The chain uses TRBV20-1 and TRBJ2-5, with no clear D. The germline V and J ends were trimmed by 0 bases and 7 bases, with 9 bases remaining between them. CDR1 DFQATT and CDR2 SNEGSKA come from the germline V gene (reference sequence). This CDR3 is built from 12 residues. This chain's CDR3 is CSAREAGATQYF. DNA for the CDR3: TGCAGTGCTAGAGAGGCAGGAGCGACCCAGTACTTC.